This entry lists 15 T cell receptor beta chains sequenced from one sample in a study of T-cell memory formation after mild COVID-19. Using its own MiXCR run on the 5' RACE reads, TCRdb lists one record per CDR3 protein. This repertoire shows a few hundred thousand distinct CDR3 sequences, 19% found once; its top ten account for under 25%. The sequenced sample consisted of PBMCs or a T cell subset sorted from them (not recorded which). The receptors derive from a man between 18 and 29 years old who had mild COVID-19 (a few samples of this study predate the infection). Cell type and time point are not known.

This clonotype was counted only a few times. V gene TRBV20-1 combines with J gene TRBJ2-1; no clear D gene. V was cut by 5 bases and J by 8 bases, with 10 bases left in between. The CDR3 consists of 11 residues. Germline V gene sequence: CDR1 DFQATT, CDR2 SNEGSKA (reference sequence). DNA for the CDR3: TGCAGTGCTTCTAGTGGGTATGAGCAGTTCTTC. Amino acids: CSASSGYEQFF.

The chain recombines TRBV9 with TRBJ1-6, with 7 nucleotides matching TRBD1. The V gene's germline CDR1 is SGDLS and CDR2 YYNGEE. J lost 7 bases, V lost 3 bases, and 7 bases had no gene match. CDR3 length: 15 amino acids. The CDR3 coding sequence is TGTGCCAGCAGCGGGGGGGACAGCCCCAATTCACCCCTCCACTTT. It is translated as CASSGGDSPNSPLHF. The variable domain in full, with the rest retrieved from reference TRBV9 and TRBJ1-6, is DSGVTQTPKHLITATGQRVTLRCSPRSGDLSVYWYQQSLDQGLQFLIQYYNGEERAKGNILERFSAQQFPDLHSELNLSSLELGDSALYFCASSGGDSPNSPLHFGNGTRLTVT.

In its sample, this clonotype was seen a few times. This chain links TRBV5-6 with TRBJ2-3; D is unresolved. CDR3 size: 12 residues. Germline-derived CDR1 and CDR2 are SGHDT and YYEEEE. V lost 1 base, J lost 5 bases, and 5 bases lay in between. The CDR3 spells CASSLIRDTQYF. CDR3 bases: TGTGCCAGCAGCTTGATACGAGATACGCAGTATTTT.

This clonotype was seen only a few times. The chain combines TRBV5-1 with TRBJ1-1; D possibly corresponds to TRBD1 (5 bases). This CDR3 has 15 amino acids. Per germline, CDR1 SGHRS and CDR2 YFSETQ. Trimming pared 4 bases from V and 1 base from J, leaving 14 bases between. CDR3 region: CASSPGTAGNTEAFF. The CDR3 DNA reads TGCGCCAGCAGCCCCGGGACGGCTGGGAACACTGAAGCTTTCTTT. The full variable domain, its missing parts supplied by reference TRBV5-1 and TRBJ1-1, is KAGVTQTPRYLIKTRGQQVTLSCSPISGHRSVSWYQQTPGQGLQFLFEYFSETQRNKGNFPGRFSGRQFSNSRSEMNVSTLELGDSALYLCASSPGTAGNTEAFFGQGTRLTVV.

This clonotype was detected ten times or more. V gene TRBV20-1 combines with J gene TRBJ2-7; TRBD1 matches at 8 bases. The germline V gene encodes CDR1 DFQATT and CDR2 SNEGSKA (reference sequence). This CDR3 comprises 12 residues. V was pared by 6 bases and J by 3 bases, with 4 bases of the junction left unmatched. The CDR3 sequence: CSAPGQGYEQYV. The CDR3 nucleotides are TGCAGTGCCCCCGGACAGGGCTACGAGCAGTACGTC.

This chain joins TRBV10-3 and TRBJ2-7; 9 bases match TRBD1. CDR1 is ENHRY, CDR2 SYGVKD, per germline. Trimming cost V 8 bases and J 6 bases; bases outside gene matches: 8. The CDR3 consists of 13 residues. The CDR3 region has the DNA TGTGCCATCTCGACACAGGGGGCTACCGAGCAGTACTTC. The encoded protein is CAISTQGATEQYF.

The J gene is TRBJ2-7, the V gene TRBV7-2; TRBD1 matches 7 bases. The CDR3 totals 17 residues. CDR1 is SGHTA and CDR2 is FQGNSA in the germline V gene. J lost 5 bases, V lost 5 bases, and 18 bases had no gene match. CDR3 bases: TGTGCCAGCAGCACTTTAGGACAGGCGATACCCACAGACGAGCAGTACTTC. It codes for CASSTLGQAIPTDEQYF.

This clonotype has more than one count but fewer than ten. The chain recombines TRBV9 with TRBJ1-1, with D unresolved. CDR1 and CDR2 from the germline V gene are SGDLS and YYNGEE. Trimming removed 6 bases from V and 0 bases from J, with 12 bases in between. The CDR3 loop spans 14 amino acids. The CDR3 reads CASTPRLLNTEAFF. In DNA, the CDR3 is TGTGCCAGCACCCCCCGGCTTCTGAACACTGAAGCTTTCTTT.

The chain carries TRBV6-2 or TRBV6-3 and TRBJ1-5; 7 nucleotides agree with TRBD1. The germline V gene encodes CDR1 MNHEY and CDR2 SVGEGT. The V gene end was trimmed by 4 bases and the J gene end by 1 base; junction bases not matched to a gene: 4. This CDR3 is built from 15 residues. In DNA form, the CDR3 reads TGTGCCAGCAGTTTTACAGGGGTCAGCAATCAGCCCCAGCATTTT. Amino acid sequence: CASSFTGVSNQPQHF.

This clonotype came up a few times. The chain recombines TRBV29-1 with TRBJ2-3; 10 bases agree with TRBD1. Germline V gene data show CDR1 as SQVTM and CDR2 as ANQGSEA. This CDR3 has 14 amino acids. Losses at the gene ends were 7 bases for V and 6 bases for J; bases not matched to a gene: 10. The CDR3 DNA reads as TGCAGCGCCTACGGGACAGGGGAATTGGATACGCAGTATTTT. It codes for CSAYGTGELDTQYF.

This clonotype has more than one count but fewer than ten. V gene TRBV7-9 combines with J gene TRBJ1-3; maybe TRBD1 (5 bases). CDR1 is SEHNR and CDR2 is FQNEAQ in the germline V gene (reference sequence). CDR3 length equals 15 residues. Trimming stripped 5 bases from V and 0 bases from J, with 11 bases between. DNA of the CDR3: TGTGCCAGCAGCAGAATCAGGGACTCTGGAAACACCATATATTTT. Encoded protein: CASSRIRDSGNTIYF.

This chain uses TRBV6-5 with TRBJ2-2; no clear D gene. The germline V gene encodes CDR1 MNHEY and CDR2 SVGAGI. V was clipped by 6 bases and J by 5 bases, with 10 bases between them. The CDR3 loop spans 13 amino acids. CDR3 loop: CASSRWGTGELFF. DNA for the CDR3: TGTGCCAGCAGCCGATGGGGAACCGGGGAGCTGTTTTTT.

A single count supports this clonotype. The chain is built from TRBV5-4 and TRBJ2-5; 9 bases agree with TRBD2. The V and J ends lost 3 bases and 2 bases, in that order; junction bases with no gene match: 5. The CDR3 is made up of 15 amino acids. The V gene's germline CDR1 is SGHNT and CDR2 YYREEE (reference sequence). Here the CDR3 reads CASSSKRGAQETQYF. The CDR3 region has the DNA TGTGCCAGCAGCTCCAAGCGGGGGGCACAAGAGACCCAGTACTTC.

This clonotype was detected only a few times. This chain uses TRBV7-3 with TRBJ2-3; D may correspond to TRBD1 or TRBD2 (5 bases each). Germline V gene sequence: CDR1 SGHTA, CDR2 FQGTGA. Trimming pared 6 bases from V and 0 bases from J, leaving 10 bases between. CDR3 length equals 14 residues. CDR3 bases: TGTGCCAGCAGACGGGACCCGAGCACAGATACGCAGTATTTT. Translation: CASRRDPSTDTQYF.

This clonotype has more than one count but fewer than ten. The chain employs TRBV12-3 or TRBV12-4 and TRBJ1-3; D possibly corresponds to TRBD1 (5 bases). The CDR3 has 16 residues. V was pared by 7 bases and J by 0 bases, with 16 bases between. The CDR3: CASTHGWGFSGNTIYF. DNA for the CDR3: TGTGCCAGCACCCATGGGTGGGGCTTCTCTGGAAACACCATATATTTT.